The 14 T cell receptor beta chains below come from one sample, sequenced in a study of blood T cells in healthy people across ages. A second PCR of roughly 6 to 12 cycles used a sample-barcoded 5' primer and a J-beta primer mix. TCRdb independently ran MiXCR on the 5' RACE reads; one entry per CDR3 protein. The sample records 1,100,000 or so distinct CDR3 sequences, roughly 45% being singletons. The specimen sequenced was blood. The receptor set was obtained from a woman aged 55-69 years in good health.

This sequence joins TRBV11-2 and TRBJ2-7; D not certain. Per the germline V gene, CDR1 is SGHAT and CDR2 is FQNNGV. CDR3 length equals 13 residues. Trimming shortened V by 1 base and J by 2 bases, and 6 bases separated the two germline ends. CDR3 DNA: TGTGCCAGCAGCTTAGGAAAGACCTACGAGCAGTACTTC. It codes for CASSLGKTYEQYF.

CDR3 protein: CASSKESPRTSGRSTDTQYF. The DNA of the CDR3 is TGTGCCAGCAGCAAAGAGTCACCCCGCACTAGCGGGAGAAGCACAGATACGCAGTATTTT. The gene calls are TRBV21-1 and TRBJ2-3; the listed D gene, TRBD2, was not tested against the DNA. TRBV21-1 is labeled a pseudogene. The CDR3 extends over 20 amino acids.

The chain couples TRBV20-1 to TRBJ2-3, with 9 bases aligning to TRBD2. Trimming cost V 6 bases and J 4 bases; bases outside gene matches: 11. Germline-derived CDR1 and CDR2 are DFQATT and SNEGSKA (reference sequence). The CDR3 totals 15 residues. CDR3 sequence (DNA): TGCAGTGCCAAGACCTTAGCGGGAGTTTCAGATACGCAGTATTTT. The encoded protein is CSAKTLAGVSDTQYF.

This clonotype was seen more than once but under ten times. The V call is TRBV10-3, the J call TRBJ2-1; 8 nucleotides match TRBD2. Losses at the gene ends were 6 bases for V and 6 bases for J; bases not matched to a gene: 10. This CDR3 spans 15 amino acids. Germline CDR1 ENHRY, CDR2 SYGVKD. The CDR3 DNA reads TGTGCCATCAGGGAAAGCGGGAGTCCCTCCAATGAGCAGTTCTTC. This gives the protein CAIRESGSPSNEQFF.

This clonotype has only a few counts. Here the CDR3 reads CASKSPGELFF. The CDR3 DNA reads as TGTGCCAGCAAGAGTCCCGGGGAGCTGTTTTTT. The chain couples TRBV6-5 to TRBJ2-2; D uncertain. The CDR3 has 11 residues. Germline CDR1 and CDR2: MNHEY and SVGAGI. Deletions cut 7 bases from V and 6 bases from J, with 6 bases between.

Ten or more counts support this clonotype. V gene TRBV7-2 combines with J gene TRBJ2-7; either TRBD1 or TRBD2 may supply D (5 bases each). Germline CDR1 is SGHTA and CDR2 is FQGNSA. The CDR3 extends over 15 amino acids. V lost 3 bases and J 0 bases, leaving 12 bases between the germline ends. CDR3 in DNA: TGTGCCAGCAGCTTCGGGACCGAGATCTCCTACGAGCAGTACTTC. It is translated as CASSFGTEISYEQYF.

This clonotype came up a few times. This sequence joins TRBV27 and TRBJ2-3; D gene unclear. With 4 bases removed from V and 2 bases from J, the gap between germline ends came to 7 bases. This CDR3 has 13 residues. Germline V gives CDR1 MNHEY, CDR2 SMNVEV (reference sequence). CDR3 bases: TGTGCCAGCAGTTATCTACACACAGATACGCAGTATTTT. Protein product: CASSYLHTDTQYF.

The rearrangement links TRBV11-3 to TRBJ2-1, with 10 bases lining up with TRBD2. CDR1 is SGHNT and CDR2 is YENEEA in the germline V gene. This CDR3 spans 15 amino acids. J lost 8 bases, V lost 1 base, and 5 bases had no gene match. CDR3: CASSLVPSGSHEQFF. The CDR3 DNA reads as TGTGCCAGCAGCTTAGTCCCTAGCGGGAGCCATGAGCAGTTCTTC.

A few counts support this clonotype. The chain is built from TRBV2 and TRBJ2-1; no clear D gene. The germline gives CDR1 SNHLY, CDR2 FYNNEI. The CDR3 covers 16 residues. V was cut by 2 bases and J by 0 bases, with 11 bases left in between. The chain's CDR3 is CASSEYRVSSYNEQFF. The DNA for the CDR3 is TGTGCCAGCAGTGAATATCGGGTCAGCTCCTACAATGAGCAGTTCTTC.

Written as DNA, the CDR3 is TGCGCCAGCAGCTTGGGGCTAGCGGGAGAAGAGGATGAGCAGTTCTTC. Its protein product is CASSLGLAGEEDEQFF. The chain joins TRBV5-1 to TRBJ2-1, with 10 bases fitting TRBD2. CDR3 size: 16 residues. Trimming cost V 0 bases and J 8 bases; bases outside gene matches: 8. From germline, CDR1 is SGHRS and CDR2 YFSETQ.

V is TRBV7-6 and J is TRBJ2-3; 7 bases match TRBD2. This CDR3 has 19 residues. Germline assignment: CDR1 SGHVS and CDR2 FNYEAQ. Trimming cost V 1 base and J 2 bases; bases outside gene matches: 15. The DNA for the CDR3 is TGTGCCAGCAGCTTAGGGGTCCCCGCGGCTAGCGGCCACACAGATACGCAGTATTTT. Translated, it gives CASSLGVPAASGHTDTQYF.

This CDR3 is CAIQGQGANEQFF. CDR3 DNA sequence: TGTGCCATCCAAGGGCAGGGGGCGAATGAGCAGTTCTTC. The gene calls are TRBV10-3 and TRBJ2-1; 8 bases are shared with TRBD1. This CDR3 is 13 amino acids long. CDR1 ENHRY and CDR2 SYGVKD come from the germline V gene. After removal of 8 bases from V and 7 bases from J, the junction contained 7 bases not matched to a gene.

There are many counts of this clonotype. This chain uses TRBV7-2 with TRBJ1-4; D possibly corresponds to TRBD1 (6 bases). CDR3 length: 15 amino acids. Germline-derived CDR1 and CDR2 are SGHTA and FQGNSA. The germline V and J ends were trimmed by 2 bases and 8 bases, with 15 bases remaining between them. The CDR3: CASSLSGDIREKLFF. CDR3 sequence (DNA): TGTGCCAGCAGCTTAAGTGGGGACATACGCGAAAAACTGTTTTTT.

The chain employs TRBV7-3 and TRBJ2-3, with D uncertain. Germline CDR1 SGHTA, CDR2 FQGTGA. This CDR3 comprises 15 residues. V was shortened by 0 bases and J by 2 bases, with 9 bases between the two germline ends. In nucleotides, the CDR3 is TGTGCCAGCAGCTTAACGGGCGGAGACACAGATACGCAGTATTTT. Translating gives CASSLTGGDTDTQYF.